Each of the 15 T cell receptor beta chains below was sequenced from the same sample in a study of T-cell reconstitution after alpha-beta-depleted transplantation in children. Preparation of the TCRbeta library used unique molecular identifiers. A single record per CDR3 protein comes from TCRdb applying MiXCR to the PCR reads. The sample yields about 370,000 distinct CDR3 sequences, around 21% seen once. Sequenced here: PBMCs from the stem cell graft donor, sampled from the stem cell graft. The receptors were gathered from a human donor who donated a stem cell graft to a child with acute myeloid leukemia.

The chain links TRBV7-2 to TRBJ1-1; D is ambiguous. V dropped 3 bases and J dropped 6 bases, with 8 bases sitting between them. The CDR3 loop spans 12 amino acids. The germline CDR1 and CDR2 sequences are SGHTA and FQGNSA. This CDR3 is CASSFSGAEAFF. The DNA for the CDR3 is TGTGCCAGCAGCTTCTCTGGGGCTGAAGCTTTCTTT.

This clonotype was found a few times. This chain connects TRBV12-5 to TRBJ2-7, with D possibly TRBD1 on 6 matching bases. The germline V gene encodes CDR1 LGHNT and CDR2 FRNRAP. V lost 0 bases to trimming and J lost 1 base, with 13 bases between them. CDR3 length: 16 amino acids. CDR3: CASGLVPGRGSYEQYF. In DNA form, the CDR3 reads TGTGCTAGTGGTTTGGTCCCCGGCAGGGGATCCTACGAGCAGTACTTC. Supplemented by reference TRBV12-5 and TRBJ2-7, the full variable domain reads DARVTQTPRHKVTEMGQEVTMRCQPILGHNTVFWYRQTMMQGLELLAYFRNRAPLDDSGMPKDRFSAEMPDATLATLKIQPSEPRDSAVYFCASGLVPGRGSYEQYFGPGTRLTVT.

The chain recombines TRBV7-8 with TRBJ2-2; 8 bases line up with TRBD2. The germline V gene has CDR1 SGHVS and CDR2 FQNEAQ. The CDR3 sequence is 16 residues long. V was pared by 0 bases and J by 2 bases, with 2 bases of the junction left unmatched. CDR3: CASSLARTSNTGELFF. CDR3 bases: TGTGCCAGCAGCTTAGCTAGGACTAGCAACACCGGGGAGCTGTTTTTT.

This clonotype appeared a few times. J is TRBJ1-3 and V is TRBV29-1; tentatively, D is TRBD1 (6 bases). CDR3 length: 12 amino acids. Trimming cost V 3 bases and J 8 bases, with 11 bases left between them. The germline V gene encodes CDR1 SQVTM and CDR2 ANQGSEA. CDR3 sequence reads: CSVDEGVDTIYF. DNA for the CDR3: TGCAGCGTTGACGAGGGGGTAGACACCATATATTTT. Full variable domain (missing parts from reference TRBV29-1 and TRBJ1-3): SAVISQKPSRDICQRGTSLTIQCQVDSQVTMMFWYRQQPGQSLTLIATANQGSEATYESGFVIDKFPISRPNLTFSTLTVSNMSPEDSSIYLCSVDEGVDTIYFGEGSWLTVV.

This clonotype has just a few counts. The V gene is TRBV6-5, the J gene TRBJ2-7; perhaps TRBD2 as D (5 bases). The ends were cut back, 4 bases at V and 3 bases at J, with 16 bases in the middle. Germline V CDR1 and CDR2: MNHEY, SVGAGI. CDR3 length equals 15 residues. CDR3 DNA sequence: TGTGCCAGCAGTTTAAAATCGGGAAAAATCTACGAGCAGTACTTC. Its translation: CASSLKSGKIYEQYF.

The chain joins TRBV28 to TRBJ1-2; no clear D. Trimming left V 5 bases short and J 8 bases short, with 15 bases between. The CDR3 has 13 amino acids. The germline gives CDR1 MDHEN, CDR2 SYDVKM. The CDR3 here is CASSEGWGGGYTF. CDR3 DNA sequence: TGTGCCAGCAGTGAAGGGTGGGGAGGGGGCTACACCTTC.

In this sample, this clonotype turned up many times. The chain recombines TRBV20-1 with TRBJ2-1, with no clear D. This CDR3 region has 12 residues. V was cut by 3 bases and J by 3 bases, with 6 bases left in between. Germline V gives CDR1 DFQATT, CDR2 SNEGSKA (reference sequence). The CDR3 here is CSARRLYNEQFF. CDR3 DNA: TGCAGTGCTAGGCGGCTCTACAATGAGCAGTTCTTC.

This clonotype was recorded many times. This chain joins TRBV28 and TRBJ2-3; a weak D match, TRBD1 (5 bases). This CDR3 comprises 12 residues. Germline V gene sequence: CDR1 MDHEN, CDR2 SYDVKM. The ends were cut back, 2 bases at V and 7 bases at J, with 7 bases in the middle. CDR3 in amino acids: CASSLRGNTQYF. CDR3 bases: TGTGCCAGCAGTTTAAGGGGAAATACGCAGTATTTT.

This clonotype occurred a few times. The V and J genes are TRBV4-3 and TRBJ2-3, with D possibly TRBD2 on 6 matching bases. CDR1 is LGHNA, CDR2 YSLEER, per germline. The CDR3 covers 16 residues. Trimming took off 5 bases at V and 2 bases at J, with 17 bases between the two ends. In DNA form, the CDR3 reads TGCGCCAGCAGCGAAGGAGGGCCTTTGGACACAGATACGCAGTATTTT. Amino acid sequence: CASSEGGPLDTDTQYF.

This clonotype showed up just a few times. This chain links TRBV20-1 with TRBJ2-1; no clear D. The germline V gene has CDR1 DFQATT and CDR2 SNEGSKA (reference sequence). The length of the CDR3 is 13 residues. V shed 6 bases and J shed 6 bases, with 15 bases lying between them. The CDR3 region is CSARLVGVNEQFF. For the CDR3, the DNA is TGCAGTGCCCGCCTCGTTGGGGTCAATGAGCAGTTCTTC.

V is TRBV5-1 and J is TRBJ2-1; TRBD2 matches 11 bases. The J segment lost 5 bases and the V segment lost 1 base, leaving 11 bases of the junction unmatched. The germline V gene encodes CDR1 SGHRS and CDR2 YFSETQ. This CDR3 spans 18 amino acids. The CDR3 DNA reads TGCGCCAGCAGCTTGTGGGGCCCAATACTAGCGGGAGACAATGAGCAGTTCTTC. This sequence encodes CASSLWGPILAGDNEQFF.

Here the CDR3 reads CASSDVRTSGNTIYF. The CDR3 DNA reads TGTGCCAGCAGTGACGTCAGGACCTCTGGAAACACCATATATTTT. This chain connects TRBV25-1 to TRBJ1-3; D unclear. This CDR3 comprises 15 residues. V lost 3 bases, J lost 0 bases, and 9 bases lay in between. Germline loops: CDR1 MGHDK, CDR2 SYGVNS.

CDR3 region: CASSQEGLSQPQHF. DNA for the CDR3: TGCGCCAGCAGCCAAGAAGGGTTATCGCAGCCCCAGCATTTT. The rearrangement uses TRBV4-1 and TRBJ1-5; the D is unclear. With 0 bases removed from V and 7 bases from J, the gap between germline ends came to 10 bases. This CDR3 comprises 14 residues. CDR1 and CDR2 from the germline V gene are MGHRA and YSYEKL.

V is TRBV30 and J is TRBJ2-7, with D possibly matching TRBD1 (7 bases). Per germline, CDR1 GTSNPN and CDR2 SVGIG (reference sequence). This CDR3 is 14 amino acids long. V was shortened by 0 bases and J by 2 bases, with 11 bases between the two germline ends. CDR3 sequence reads: CAWSVAGGTYEQYF. The CDR3 DNA reads TGTGCCTGGAGTGTCGCAGGGGGGACCTACGAGCAGTACTTC.

The genes are TRBV2 and TRBJ2-1; D is unresolved. CDR3 size: 11 residues. The V end was cut by 6 bases, the J end by 8 bases, with 8 bases between. The germline V gene encodes CDR1 SNHLY and CDR2 FYNNEI. CDR3 amino acids: CASSPFDEQFF. CDR3 coding DNA: TGTGCCAGCAGCCCTTTTGATGAGCAGTTCTTC. The entire variable domain, with the rest obtained from reference TRBV2 and TRBJ2-1, is as follows: EPEVTQTPSHQVTQMGQEVILRCVPISNHLYFYWYRQILGQKVEFLVSFYNNEISEKSEIFDDQFSVERPDGSNFTLKIRSTKLEDSAMYFCASSPFDEQFFGPGTRLTVL.